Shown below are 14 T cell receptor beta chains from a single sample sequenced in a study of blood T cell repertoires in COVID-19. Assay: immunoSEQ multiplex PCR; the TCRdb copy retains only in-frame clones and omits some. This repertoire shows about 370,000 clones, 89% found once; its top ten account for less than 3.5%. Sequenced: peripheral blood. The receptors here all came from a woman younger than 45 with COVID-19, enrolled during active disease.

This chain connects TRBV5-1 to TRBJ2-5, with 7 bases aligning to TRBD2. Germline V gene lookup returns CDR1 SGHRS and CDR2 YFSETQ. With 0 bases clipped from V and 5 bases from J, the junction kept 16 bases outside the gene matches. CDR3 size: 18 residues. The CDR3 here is CASSLGGSSGGDIETQYF. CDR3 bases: TGCGCCAGCAGCTTGGGGGGGTCTAGCGGAGGGGATATCGAGACCCAGTACTTC.

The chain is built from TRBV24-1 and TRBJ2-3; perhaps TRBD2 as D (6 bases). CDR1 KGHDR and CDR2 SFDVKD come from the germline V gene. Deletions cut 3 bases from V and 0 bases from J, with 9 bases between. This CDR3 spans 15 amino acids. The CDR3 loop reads CATSDRGTSTDTQYF. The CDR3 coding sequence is TGTGCCACCAGTGATCGCGGGACTAGCACAGATACGCAGTATTTT.

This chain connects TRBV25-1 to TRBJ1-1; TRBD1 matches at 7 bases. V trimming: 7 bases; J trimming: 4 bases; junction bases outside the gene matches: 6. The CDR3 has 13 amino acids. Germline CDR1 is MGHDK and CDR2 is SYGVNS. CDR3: CASTLAGGTEAFF. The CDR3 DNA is TGTGCCAGCACTTTGGCAGGGGGCACTGAAGCTTTCTTT.

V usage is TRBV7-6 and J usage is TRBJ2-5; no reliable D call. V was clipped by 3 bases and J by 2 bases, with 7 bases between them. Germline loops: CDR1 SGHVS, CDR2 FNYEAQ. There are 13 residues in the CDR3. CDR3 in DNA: TGTGCCAGCAGCTTCGCAGGTCAAGAGACCCAGTACTTC. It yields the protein CASSFAGQETQYF. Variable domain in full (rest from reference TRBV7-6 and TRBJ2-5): GAGVSQSPRYKVTKRGQDVALRCDPISGHVSLYWYRQALGQGPEFLTYFNYEAQQDKSGLPNDRFSAERPEGSISTLTIQRTEQRDSAMYRCASSFAGQETQYFGPGTRLLVL.

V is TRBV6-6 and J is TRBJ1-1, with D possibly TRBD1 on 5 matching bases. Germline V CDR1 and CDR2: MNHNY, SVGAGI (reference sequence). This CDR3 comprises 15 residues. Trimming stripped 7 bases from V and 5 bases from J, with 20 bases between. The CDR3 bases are TGTGCCAGCATCCAAGATCCGGGGGGGGTTACTGAAGCTTTCTTT. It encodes CASIQDPGGVTEAFF.

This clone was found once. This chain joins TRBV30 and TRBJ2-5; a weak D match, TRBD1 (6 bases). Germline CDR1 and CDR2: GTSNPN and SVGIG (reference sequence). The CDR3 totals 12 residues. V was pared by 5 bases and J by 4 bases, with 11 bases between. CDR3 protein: CAWGGGSETQYF. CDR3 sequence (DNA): TGTGCCTGGGGGGGCGGGTCAGAGACCCAGTACTTC.

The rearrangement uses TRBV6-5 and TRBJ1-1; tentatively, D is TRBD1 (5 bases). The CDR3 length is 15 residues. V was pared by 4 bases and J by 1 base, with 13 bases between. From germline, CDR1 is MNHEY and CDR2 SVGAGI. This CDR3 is CASSLYAGPNTEAFF. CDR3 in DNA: TGTGCCAGCAGTTTATACGCAGGGCCGAACACTGAAGCTTTCTTT.

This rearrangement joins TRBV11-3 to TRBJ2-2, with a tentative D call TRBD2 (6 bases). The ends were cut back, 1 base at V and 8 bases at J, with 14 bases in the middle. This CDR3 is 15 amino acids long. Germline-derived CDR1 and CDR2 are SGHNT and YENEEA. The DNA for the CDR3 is TGTGCCAGCAGCTTAGGGCTAGCGCTGGAAGGGGAGCTGTTTTTT. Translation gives CASSLGLALEGELFF.

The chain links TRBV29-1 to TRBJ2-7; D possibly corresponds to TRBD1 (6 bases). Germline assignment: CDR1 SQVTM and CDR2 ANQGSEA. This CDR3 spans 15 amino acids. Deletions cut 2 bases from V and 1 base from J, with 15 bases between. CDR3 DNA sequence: TGCAGCGTTGAAACAGGGTCCGGGCAATCCTACGAGCAGTACTTC. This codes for CSVETGSGQSYEQYF.

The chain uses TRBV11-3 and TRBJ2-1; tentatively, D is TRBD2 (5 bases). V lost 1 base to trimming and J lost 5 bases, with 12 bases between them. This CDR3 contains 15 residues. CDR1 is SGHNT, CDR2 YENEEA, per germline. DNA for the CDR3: TGTGCCAGCAGCTTAGTGAGCGGAGTTGACAATGAGCAGTTCTTC. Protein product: CASSLVSGVDNEQFF.

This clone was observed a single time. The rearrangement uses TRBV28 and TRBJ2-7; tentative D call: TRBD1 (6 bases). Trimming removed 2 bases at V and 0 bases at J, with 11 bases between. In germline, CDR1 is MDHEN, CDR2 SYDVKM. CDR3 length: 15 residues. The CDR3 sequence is CASSLGGLPSYEQYF. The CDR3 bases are TGTGCCAGCAGTTTAGGGGGCCTGCCCTCCTACGAGCAGTACTTC.

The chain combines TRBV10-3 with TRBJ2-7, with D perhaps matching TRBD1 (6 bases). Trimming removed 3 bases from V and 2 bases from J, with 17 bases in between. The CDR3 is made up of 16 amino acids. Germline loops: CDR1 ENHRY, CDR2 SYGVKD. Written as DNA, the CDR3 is TGTGCCATCAGTGATTTGGGGGACAAGGGACCCTACGAGCAGTACTTC. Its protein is CAISDLGDKGPYEQYF.

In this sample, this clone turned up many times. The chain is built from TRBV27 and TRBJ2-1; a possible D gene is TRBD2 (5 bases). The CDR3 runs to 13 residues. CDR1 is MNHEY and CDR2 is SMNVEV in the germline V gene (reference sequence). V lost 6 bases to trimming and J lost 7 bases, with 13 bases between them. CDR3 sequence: CASSKFLANEQFF. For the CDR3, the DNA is TGTGCCAGCAGCAAATTCCTAGCAAATGAGCAGTTCTTC.

The CDR3 nucleotides read TGCGCCAGCAGTGACTCAGTTTGGGATACGCAGTATTTT. Protein product: CASSDSVWDTQYF. The genes are TRBV10-1 and TRBJ2-3; no firm D call. Per the germline V gene, CDR1 is WNHNN and CDR2 is SYGVQD (reference sequence). The CDR3 has 13 amino acids. The V end lost 3 bases, the J end lost 6 bases, and 10 bases lay between the germline ends.